This TCR beta chain emerged from a study of PD-1 blockade in classical Hodgkin lymphoma. Data came from immunoSEQ multiplex PCR; TCRdb stores just in-frame clones and leaves some out. The sample gives some 96,000 clones, over 80% of which show up once; 12% is in the top ten. Brentuximab vedotin exposure varied, and every patient relapsed after autologous stem cell transplantation. Germline values: CDR1 MNHEY, CDR2 SMNVEV (reference sequence). The CDR3 spans 13 residues. Trimming took off 7 bases at V and 2 bases at J, with 12 bases between the two ends. The chain has TRBV27 and TRBJ2-7, with a tentative D call TRBD1 (6 bases). This clonotype was obtained from a human donor with classical Hodgkin lymphoma. The source was peripheral blood mononuclear cells (PBMCs), collected at baseline. CDR3 sequence (DNA): TGTGCCAGCAATCGGACAGAAACCTACGAGCAGTACTTC. The encoded protein is CASNRTETYEQYF.